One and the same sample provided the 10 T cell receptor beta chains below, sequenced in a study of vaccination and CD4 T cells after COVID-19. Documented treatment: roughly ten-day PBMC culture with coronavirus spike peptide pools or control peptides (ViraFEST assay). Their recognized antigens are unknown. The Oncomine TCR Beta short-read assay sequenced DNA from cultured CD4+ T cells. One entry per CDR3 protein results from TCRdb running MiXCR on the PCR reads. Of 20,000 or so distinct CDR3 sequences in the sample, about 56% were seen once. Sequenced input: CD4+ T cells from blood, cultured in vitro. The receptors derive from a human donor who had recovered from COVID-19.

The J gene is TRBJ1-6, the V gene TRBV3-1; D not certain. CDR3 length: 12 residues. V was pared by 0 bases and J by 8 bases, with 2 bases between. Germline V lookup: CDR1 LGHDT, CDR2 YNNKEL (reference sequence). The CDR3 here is CASSQEDSPLHF. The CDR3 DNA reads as TGTGCCAGCAGCCAAGAAGATTCACCCCTCCACTTT.

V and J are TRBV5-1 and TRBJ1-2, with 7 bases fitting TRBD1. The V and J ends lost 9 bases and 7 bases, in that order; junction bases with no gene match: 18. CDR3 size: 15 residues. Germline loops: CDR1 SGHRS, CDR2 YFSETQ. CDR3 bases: TGCGCCACCAGTTACACGCCGGGACAGAGGGGTGGCTACACCTTC. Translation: CATSYTPGQRGGYTF.

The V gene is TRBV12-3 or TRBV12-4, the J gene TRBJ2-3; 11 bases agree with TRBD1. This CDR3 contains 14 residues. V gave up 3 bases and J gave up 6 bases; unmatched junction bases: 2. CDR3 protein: CASSFGDRGDTQYF. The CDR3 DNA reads TGTGCCAGCAGTTTCGGGGACAGGGGGGATACGCAGTATTTT.

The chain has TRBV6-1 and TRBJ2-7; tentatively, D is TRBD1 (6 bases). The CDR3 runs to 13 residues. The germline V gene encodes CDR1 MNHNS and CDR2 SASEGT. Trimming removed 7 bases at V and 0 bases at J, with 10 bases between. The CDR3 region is CASNPDSSYEQYF. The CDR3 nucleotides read TGTGCCAGCAACCCGGACAGCTCCTACGAGCAGTACTTC.

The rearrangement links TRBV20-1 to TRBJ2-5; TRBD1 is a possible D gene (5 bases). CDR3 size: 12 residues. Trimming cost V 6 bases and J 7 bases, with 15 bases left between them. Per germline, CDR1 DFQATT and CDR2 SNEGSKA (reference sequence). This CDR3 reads CSATQEGVTQYF. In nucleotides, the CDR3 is TGCAGTGCAACACAAGAAGGGGTGACCCAGTACTTC.

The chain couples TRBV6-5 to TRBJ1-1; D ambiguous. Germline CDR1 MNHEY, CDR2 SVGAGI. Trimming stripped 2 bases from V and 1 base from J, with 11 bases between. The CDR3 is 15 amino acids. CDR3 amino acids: CASSYRIDGNTEAFF. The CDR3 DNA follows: TGTGCCAGCAGTTACCGGATAGACGGGAACACTGAAGCTTTCTTT.

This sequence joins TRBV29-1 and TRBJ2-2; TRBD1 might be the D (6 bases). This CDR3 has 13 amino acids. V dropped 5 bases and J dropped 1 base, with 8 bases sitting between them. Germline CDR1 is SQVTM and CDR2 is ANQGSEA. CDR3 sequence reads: CSVQGGNTGELFF. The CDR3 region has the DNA TGCAGCGTTCAAGGGGGGAACACCGGGGAGCTGTTTTTT.

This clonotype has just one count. CDR3 sequence reads: CASSFTGNEAFF. The CDR3 DNA sequence: TGTGCCAGCAGCTTTACAGGAAATGAAGCTTTCTTT. The chain uses TRBV7-2 and TRBJ1-1; D might be TRBD1 (5 bases). From germline, CDR1 is SGHTA and CDR2 FQGNSA. V dropped 3 bases and J dropped 7 bases, with 9 bases sitting between them. The length of the CDR3 is 12 residues.

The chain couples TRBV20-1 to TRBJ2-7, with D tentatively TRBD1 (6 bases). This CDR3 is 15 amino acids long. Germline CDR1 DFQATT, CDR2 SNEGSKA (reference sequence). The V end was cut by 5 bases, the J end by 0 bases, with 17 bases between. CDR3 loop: CSAQGWQASSYEQYF. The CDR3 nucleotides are TGCAGTGCTCAGGGGTGGCAGGCGAGCTCCTACGAGCAGTACTTC.

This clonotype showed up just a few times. The CDR3, as DNA: TGTGCCAGCAGCCCACTCACTGGGACTAGCGGGACCCGCACAGATACGCAGTATTTT. It specifies CASSPLTGTSGTRTDTQYF. The chain recombines TRBV7-6 with TRBJ2-3; 13 bases match TRBD2. CDR3 length equals 19 residues. Germline CDR1 reads SGHVS; CDR2 reads FNYEAQ. The V gene end was trimmed by 5 bases and the J gene end by 1 base; junction bases not matched to a gene: 12.